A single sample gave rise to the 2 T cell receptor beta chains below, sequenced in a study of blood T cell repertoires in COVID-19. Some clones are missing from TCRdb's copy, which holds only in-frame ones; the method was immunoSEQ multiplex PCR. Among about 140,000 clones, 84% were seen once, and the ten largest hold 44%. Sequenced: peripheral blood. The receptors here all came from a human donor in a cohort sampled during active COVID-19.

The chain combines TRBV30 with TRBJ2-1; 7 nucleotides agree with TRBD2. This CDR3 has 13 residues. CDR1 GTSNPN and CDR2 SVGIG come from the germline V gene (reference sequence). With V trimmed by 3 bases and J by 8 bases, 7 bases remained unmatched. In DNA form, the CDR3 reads TGTGCCTGGAGATTAGCGGGCGGTCATGAGCAGTTCTTC. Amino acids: CAWRLAGGHEQFF.

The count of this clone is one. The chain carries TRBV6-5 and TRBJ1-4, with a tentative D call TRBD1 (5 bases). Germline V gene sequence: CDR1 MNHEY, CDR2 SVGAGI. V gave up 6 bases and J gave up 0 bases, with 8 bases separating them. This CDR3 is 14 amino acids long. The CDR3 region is CASRAGPTNEKLFF. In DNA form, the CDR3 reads TGTGCCAGCAGGGCGGGACCAACTAATGAAAAACTGTTTTTT.